A selection of T cell receptor beta chains follows, all from one sample in a study of T-cell memory formation after mild COVID-19. From the 5' RACE reads, TCRdb called clonotypes with MiXCR, one entry per CDR3 protein. The sample shows over 150,000 distinct CDR3 sequences, over 20% of them seen only once. Sequencing used PBMCs or a T cell subset sorted from them (not recorded which). The receptors shown here come from an adult woman who had mild COVID-19 (a few samples of this study predate the infection). Cell type and time point are not known. The conserved cysteine and the conserved F or W are not part of the CDR3 here.

V gene	J gene	CDR3 protein
TRBV9	TRBJ2-2	ASSVVGGQSTGELF
TRBV15	TRBJ2-3	ATSGTRRGTDTQY
TRBV12-3/TRBV12-4	TRBJ2-5	ASSFARASGAQETQY
TRBV19	TRBJ1-5	ASRTGNQPQH
TRBV11-2	TRBJ2-3	ASSLDELKSQY
TRBV30	TRBJ1-2	AWSLTGTGYT
TRBV24-1	TRBJ2-1	ATSERQGNNEQF
TRBV5-1	TRBJ2-7	ASSFPGEANEQY
TRBV2	TRBJ1-1	ASRGQGWAEAF
TRBV7-9	TRBJ1-1	ASSSGTENTEAF